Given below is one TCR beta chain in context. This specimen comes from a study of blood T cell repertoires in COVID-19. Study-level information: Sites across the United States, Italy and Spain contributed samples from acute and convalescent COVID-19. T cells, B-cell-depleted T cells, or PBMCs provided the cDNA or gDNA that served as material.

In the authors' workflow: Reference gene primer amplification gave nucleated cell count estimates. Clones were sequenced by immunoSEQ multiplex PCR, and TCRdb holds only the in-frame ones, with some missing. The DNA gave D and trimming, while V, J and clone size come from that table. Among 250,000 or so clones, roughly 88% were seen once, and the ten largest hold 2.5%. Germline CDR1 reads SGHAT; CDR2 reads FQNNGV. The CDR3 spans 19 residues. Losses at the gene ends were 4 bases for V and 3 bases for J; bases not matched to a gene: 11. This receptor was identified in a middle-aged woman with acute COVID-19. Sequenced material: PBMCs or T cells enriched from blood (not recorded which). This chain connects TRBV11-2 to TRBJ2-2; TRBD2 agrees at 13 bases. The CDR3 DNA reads TGTGCCAGCAGCTCACTCAGGACTAGCGGGAGACTTGACACCGGGGAGCTGTTTTTT. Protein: CASSSLRTSGRLDTGELFF.